The 13 T cell receptor beta chains below were found in one sample sequenced in a study of blood T cell repertoires in COVID-19. This table comes from immunoSEQ multiplex PCR, and its TCRdb copy is limited to in-frame clones, with some not included. The data contain approximately 140,000 clones, about 88% of them singletons. Sequenced material: peripheral blood. The receptors shown here come from a woman over 75 with acute or convalescent COVID-19.

The CDR3 nucleotides read TGTGCCAGCAGCTCCCGTACTGAGGCCAACGTCCTGACTTTC. Translated: CASSSRTEANVLTF. The gene calls are TRBV5-4 and TRBJ2-6; D unclear. The germline gives CDR1 SGHNT, CDR2 YYREEE (reference sequence). The V and J ends lost 3 bases and 6 bases respectively, with 10 bases between them. The CDR3 has 14 amino acids.

The V gene is TRBV30, the J gene TRBJ2-7; the match to TRBD1 covers 8 bases. V dropped 5 bases and J dropped 2; count of bases not matched to a gene: 5. The CDR3 extends over 13 amino acids. Germline CDR1 reads GTSNPN; CDR2 reads SVGIG (reference sequence). The CDR3 reads CAWETGVTYEQYF. The CDR3 DNA is TGTGCCTGGGAGACAGGGGTTACCTACGAGCAGTACTTC. Full variable domain (outside the CDR3, taken from reference TRBV30 and TRBJ2-7): SQTIHQWPATLVQPVGSPLSLECTVEGTSNPNLYWYRQAAGRGLQLLFYSVGIGQISSEVPQNLSASRPQDRQFILSSKKLLLSDSGFYLCAWETGVTYEQYFGPGTRLTVT.

The V and J genes are TRBV29-1 and TRBJ1-3, with 10 bases that match TRBD1. After removal of 7 bases from V and 1 base from J, the junction contained 13 bases not matched to a gene. In germline, CDR1 is SQVTM, CDR2 ANQGSEA. The CDR3 spans 17 residues. CDR3 protein: CSASGWDRGLSGNTIYF. The CDR3 bases are TGCAGCGCCTCGGGTTGGGACAGGGGCCTATCTGGAAACACCATATATTTT.

This sequence joins TRBV5-6 and TRBJ2-1; TRBD2 aligns across 8 bases. The CDR3 has 16 amino acids. The V and J ends lost 3 bases and 0 bases, in that order; junction bases with no gene match: 5. Germline CDR1 reads SGHDT; CDR2 reads YYEEEE. CDR3 loop: CASSWGSGSSYNEQFF. The CDR3 DNA reads TGTGCCAGCAGCTGGGGCAGCGGGAGCTCCTACAATGAGCAGTTCTTC.

On this clone itself: Other DNA variants within this sample encode the same CDR3. This rearrangement joins TRBV5-1 to TRBJ2-5, with D hard to call. Trimming shortened V by 4 bases and J by 2 bases, and 3 bases separated the two germline ends. This CDR3 is 11 amino acids long. The V gene's germline CDR1 is SGHRS and CDR2 YFSETQ. Here the CDR3 reads CASSLQETQYF. The CDR3 DNA reads as TGCGCCAGCAGCCTTCAAGAGACCCAGTACTTC.

This chain links TRBV5-1 with TRBJ1-4; D not resolved. The CDR3 consists of 14 residues. Trimming left V 1 base short and J 5 bases short, with 9 bases between. The V gene's germline CDR1 is SGHRS and CDR2 YFSETQ. The CDR3, as DNA: TGCGCCAGCAGCTTGTCGCGGGGAAATGAAAAACTGTTTTTT. Translating gives CASSLSRGNEKLFF.

CDR3 sequence: CASSQKGQSYEQYF. The CDR3, as DNA: TGTGCCAGCAGCCAAAAGGGACAATCCTACGAGCAGTACTTC. The V gene is TRBV3-1 (or the pseudogene TRBV3-2), the J gene TRBJ2-7, with a possible D match to TRBD1 (6 bases). The CDR3 is 14 residues long. With 2 bases removed from V and 1 base from J, the gap between germline ends came to 9 bases. CDR1 is LGHDT, CDR2 YNNKEL, per germline (reference sequence).

V gene TRBV13 combines with J gene TRBJ2-2, with D possibly matching TRBD2 (6 bases). CDR3 length equals 15 residues. Germline CDR1 and CDR2: PRHDT and FYEKMQ (reference sequence). V lost 1 base and J lost 4, with 10 bases in between. Here the CDR3 DNA reads TGTGCCAGCAGCTTAGTGGCGGGAAGCACCGGGGAGCTGTTTTTT. Translating gives CASSLVAGSTGELFF.

V usage is TRBV6-2 or TRBV6-3 and J usage is TRBJ2-5; a possible D gene is TRBD1 (5 bases). Between the trimmed V and J ends, which lost 2 bases and 4 bases, there was a span of 14 bases. The length of the CDR3 is 15 residues. Germline lookup yields CDR1 MNHEY and CDR2 SVGEGT. CDR3 region: CASSYISGLAETQYF. CDR3 coding DNA: TGTGCCAGCAGTTACATTTCAGGGTTGGCAGAGACCCAGTACTTC.

Only one count was recorded for this clone. The rearrangement links TRBV7-2 to TRBJ2-3; 9 nucleotides align to TRBD2. The CDR3 sequence is 16 residues long. V was pared by 1 base and J by 5 bases, with 7 bases of the junction left unmatched. From germline, CDR1 is SGHTA and CDR2 FQGNSA. The CDR3 nucleotides are TGTGCCAGCAGCTTAGTGGCTAGCGGGGTTCAAGATACGCAGTATTTT. Translation: CASSLVASGVQDTQYF.

V usage is TRBV5-1 and J usage is TRBJ2-3; TRBD2 is a possible D gene (6 bases). The V gene's germline CDR1 is SGHRS and CDR2 YFSETQ. V was shortened by 5 bases and J by 3 bases, with 13 bases between the two germline ends. The CDR3 is 14 amino acids. The CDR3 DNA sequence: TGCGCCAGCAGTGGTTTGCGGGGAACAGATACGCAGTATTTT. Protein: CASSGLRGTDTQYF.

This chain uses TRBV4-3 with TRBJ1-5; D is unresolved. V was cut by 0 bases and J by 2 bases, with 14 bases left in between. Germline values: CDR1 LGHNA, CDR2 YSLEER. The CDR3 runs to 17 residues. The CDR3 here is CASSQEQWAGGNQPQHF. The CDR3 coding sequence is TGCGCCAGCAGCCAAGAGCAGTGGGCCGGTGGCAATCAGCCCCAGCATTTT.

V usage is TRBV27 and J usage is TRBJ1-1, with no clear D. The germline V and J ends were trimmed by 6 bases and 4 bases, with 12 bases remaining between them. The CDR3 is 13 residues long. Germline V CDR1 and CDR2: MNHEY, SMNVEV (reference sequence). CDR3 nucleotide sequence: TGTGCCAGCAGGGGGAAAGGACTCACTGAAGCTTTCTTT. It is translated as CASRGKGLTEAFF.